This TCR beta chain comes out of a study of T cell responses to AZD1222 COVID-19 vaccine. Findings and limits, study-wide: Spike as a whole was targeted by vaccine-associated CD4 TCRs, dominant at 160-218 and 743-854. Unmutated variant regions reportedly attract nearly half of all spike-specific TCRs. Of the AZD1222 recipients, only 5 to 7 were seropositive at baseline. Clonal diversity was possibly underestimated, and white British individuals and females predominated among donors.

Using immunoSEQ multiplex PCR, the repertoire was profiled, and TCRdb retains in-frame clones only, with some absent. The sample yields fewer than 180,000 clones, 94% seen once. Details on this clone: Its antigen is unknown.

The clonotype was recovered from an adult in good health. The specimen comprised peripheral blood, sampled on day 0 of AZD1222 vaccination.

The DNA of the CDR3 is TGTGCCAGTAGTACGGGGGACAGGGCCTATAATTCACCCCTCCACTTT. Residues: CASSTGDRAYNSPLHF. The chain links TRBV19 to TRBJ1-6, with TRBD1 identical over 9 bases. CDR3 length: 16 amino acids. The V segment lost 4 bases and the J segment 2 bases; nucleotides outside the gene matches: 3. Germline V gene lookup returns CDR1 LNHDA and CDR2 SQIVND (reference sequence).